This T cell receptor (beta chain) appears in the sequencing data of a study of Tregs in tolerant kidney transplant recipients. The wider study: CFSE-labeled recipient PBMCs were cultured less than seven days with irradiated graft donor PBMCs, then FACS-sorted.

Sequencing used immunoSEQ multiplex PCR; TCRdb keeps in-frame clones, though not all of them. The sample carries 8,000 to 9,500 clones, about half recorded once. As regards this clone: Its antigen is unidentified.

Germline V gives CDR1 SNHLY, CDR2 FYNNEI. The CDR3 has 12 residues. The V segment lost 6 bases and the J segment 5 bases; nucleotides outside the gene matches: 3. Study-wide points: The most relevant donor-specific Treg TCRbeta repertoire apparently came from expansion with activated donor B cells.

The sequencing input was CD4+ T cells from blood cultured with allogeneic cells. This receptor was identified in a human donor in good health. The chain combines TRBV2 with TRBJ1-1; TRBD1 matches at 7 bases. CDR3 DNA: TGTGCCAGCAGACAGGGGAGGACTGAAGCTTTCTTT. It encodes CASRQGRTEAFF.